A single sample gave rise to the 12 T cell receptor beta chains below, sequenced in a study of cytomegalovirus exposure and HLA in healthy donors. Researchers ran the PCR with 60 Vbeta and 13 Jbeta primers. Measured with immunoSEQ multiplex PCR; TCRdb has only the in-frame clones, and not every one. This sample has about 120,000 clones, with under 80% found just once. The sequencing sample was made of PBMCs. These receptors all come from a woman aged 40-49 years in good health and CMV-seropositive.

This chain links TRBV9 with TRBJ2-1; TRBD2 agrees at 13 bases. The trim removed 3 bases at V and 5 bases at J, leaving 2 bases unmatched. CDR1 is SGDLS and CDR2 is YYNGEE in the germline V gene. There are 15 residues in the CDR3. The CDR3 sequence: CASSAGLAGNNEQFF. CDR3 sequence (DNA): TGTGCCAGCAGCGCGGGACTAGCGGGAAACAATGAGCAGTTCTTC.

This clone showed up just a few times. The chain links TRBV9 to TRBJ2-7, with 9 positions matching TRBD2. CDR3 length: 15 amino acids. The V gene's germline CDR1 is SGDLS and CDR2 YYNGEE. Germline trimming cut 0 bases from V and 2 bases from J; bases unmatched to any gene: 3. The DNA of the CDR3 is TGTGCCAGCAGCGTAGGGCTAGCGGGAACCTACGAGCAGTACTTC. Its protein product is CASSVGLAGTYEQYF.

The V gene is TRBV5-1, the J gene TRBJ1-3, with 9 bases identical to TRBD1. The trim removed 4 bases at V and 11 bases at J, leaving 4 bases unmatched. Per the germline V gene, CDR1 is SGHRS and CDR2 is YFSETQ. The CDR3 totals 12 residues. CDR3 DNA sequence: TGCGCCAGCAGCGCACGGACAGGGGCCATATATTTT. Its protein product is CASSARTGAIYF.

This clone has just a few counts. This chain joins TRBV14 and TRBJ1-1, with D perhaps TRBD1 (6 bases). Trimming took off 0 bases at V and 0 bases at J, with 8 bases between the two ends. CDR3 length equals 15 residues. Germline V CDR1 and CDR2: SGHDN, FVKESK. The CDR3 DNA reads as TGTGCCAGCAGCCAAGAGGGGGCCTTGAACACTGAAGCTTTCTTT. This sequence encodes CASSQEGALNTEAFF.

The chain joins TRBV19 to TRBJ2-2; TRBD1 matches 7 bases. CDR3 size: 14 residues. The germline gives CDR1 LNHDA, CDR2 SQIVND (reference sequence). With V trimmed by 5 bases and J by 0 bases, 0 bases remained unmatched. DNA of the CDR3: TGTGCCAGTAGTCAGGGGGCGAACACCGGGGAGCTGTTTTTT. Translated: CASSQGANTGELFF.

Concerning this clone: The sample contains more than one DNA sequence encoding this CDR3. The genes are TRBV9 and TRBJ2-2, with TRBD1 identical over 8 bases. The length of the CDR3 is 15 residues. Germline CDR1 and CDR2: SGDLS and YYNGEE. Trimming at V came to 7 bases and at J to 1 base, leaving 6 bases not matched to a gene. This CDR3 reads CASSPGQVNTGELFF. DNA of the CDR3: TGTGCCAGCTCTCCGGGACAGGTGAACACCGGGGAGCTGTTTTTT.

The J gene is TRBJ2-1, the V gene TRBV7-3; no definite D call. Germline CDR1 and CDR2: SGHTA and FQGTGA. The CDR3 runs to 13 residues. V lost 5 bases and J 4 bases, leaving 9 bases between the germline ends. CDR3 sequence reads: CASSPGPYNEQFF. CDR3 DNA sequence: TGTGCCAGCAGCCCTGGGCCATACAATGAGCAGTTCTTC.

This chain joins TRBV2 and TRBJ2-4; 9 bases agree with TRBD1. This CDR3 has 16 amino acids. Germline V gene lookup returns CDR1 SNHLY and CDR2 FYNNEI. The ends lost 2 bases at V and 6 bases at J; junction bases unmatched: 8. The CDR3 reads CASSETGGSPRNIQYF. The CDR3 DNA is TGTGCCAGCAGTGAAACAGGGGGCTCCCCCAGAAACATTCAGTACTTC.

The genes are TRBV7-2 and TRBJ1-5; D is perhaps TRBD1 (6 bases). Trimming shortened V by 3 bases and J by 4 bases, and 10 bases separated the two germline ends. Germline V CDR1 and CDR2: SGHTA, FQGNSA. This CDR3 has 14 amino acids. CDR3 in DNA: TGTGCCAGCAGCTTCAGGGGCCCGAATCAGCCCCAGCATTTT. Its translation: CASSFRGPNQPQHF.

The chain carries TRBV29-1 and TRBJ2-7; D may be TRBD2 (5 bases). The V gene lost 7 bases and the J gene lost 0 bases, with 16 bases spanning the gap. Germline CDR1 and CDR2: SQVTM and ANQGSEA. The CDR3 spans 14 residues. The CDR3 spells CSALGRTASYEQYF. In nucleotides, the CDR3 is TGCAGCGCCTTGGGCCGGACTGCCTCCTACGAGCAGTACTTC.

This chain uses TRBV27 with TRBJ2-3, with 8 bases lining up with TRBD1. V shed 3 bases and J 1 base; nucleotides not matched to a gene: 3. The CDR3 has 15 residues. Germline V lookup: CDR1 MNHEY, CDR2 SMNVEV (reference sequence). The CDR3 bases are TGTGCCAGCAGTTTTGGACAGGGCGGCACAGATACGCAGTATTTT. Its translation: CASSFGQGGTDTQYF.

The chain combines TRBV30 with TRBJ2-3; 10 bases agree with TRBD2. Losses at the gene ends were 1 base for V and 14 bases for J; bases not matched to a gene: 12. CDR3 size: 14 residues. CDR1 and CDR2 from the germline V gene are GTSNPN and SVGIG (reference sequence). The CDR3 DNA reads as TGTGCCTGGAGTGACTACGTAGGGACTAGCGCAGTGTATTTT. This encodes CAWSDYVGTSAVYF.